A selection of T cell receptor delta chains follows, all from one sample in a study of gamma-delta chains in newborns, infants, children. TCRdb re-called the reads through CATT. Of 1,500 to 2,000 delta-chain clones in the sample, about 2.9% were seen once. The sample taken for sequencing was blood. The receptor set was obtained from a child in good health. Both conserved end residues are part of each CDR3. The order of the fields is J gene, V gene, D gene, CDR3 protein. A D gene is named only where the DNA matches it firmly.

>TRDJ1|TRDV1|TRDD3
CALGEFPDWGSYTDKLIF
>TRDJ1|TRDV2|.
CACDPVPGINPDKLIF
>TRDJ1|TRDV1|TRDD3
CALGEPASRYSLGDTPDKLIF
>TRDJ1|TRDV2|TRDD3
CACDTLMGDARLATDRLIF
>TRDJ1|TRDV2|TRDD3
CACDTLGDGDKLIF
>TRDJ3|TRDV2|TRDD3
CARDTVGDTNTGDTRQMFF
>TRDJ1|TRDV2|TRDD3
CACDTVPTLGANDKLIF
>TRDJ1|TRDV2|TRDD3
CACESLLGTTDKLIF
>TRDJ3|TRDV2|TRDD3
CACDTTTGGGSWDTRQMFF
>TRDJ1|TRDV1|.
CALGFPSPGIVSRQQRKAHTDKLIF
>TRDJ1|TRDV1|TRDD3
CALGELRGGIRQYTDKLIF
>TRDJ1|TRDV2|TRDD3
CACDTILGDTRGTDKLIF
>TRDJ1|TRDV3|.
CAFSSFFRADALLYTDKLIF
>TRDJ1|TRDV3|TRDD3
CASHYGPWGITADKLIF
>TRDJ3|TRDV2|TRDD3
CACDTWGMRQESSWDTRQMFF
>TRDJ1|TRDV1|TRDD3
CALGDSPFLLRLGDQRELIF
>TRDJ1|TRDV2|TRDD3
CACDGVGLLGADTDKLIF
>TRDJ1|TRDV1|.
CALGSLMGPTRWIRVDKLIF
>TRDJ3|TRDV2|TRDD3
CACDTTGASSWDTRQMFF
>TRDJ1|TRDV2|TRDD3
CACDRLGDTYTDKLIF
>TRDJ1|TRAV29/DV5|.
CSVLLCSLRPRWTDKLIF
>TRDJ1|TRDV1|TRDD3
CALGGAAAELGELSDKLIF
>TRDJ1|TRDV2|TRDD3
CACDALTGGSHTDKLIF
>TRDJ3|TRDV2|TRDD3
CACDTANWGVSSWDTRQMFF
>TRDJ1|TRDV2|TRDD3
CACDRLGDITDRLIF
>TRDJ1|TRDV2|.
CARDSLRDESDRLIF
>TRDJ1|TRAV29/DV5|.
CAASVAPLHRGTLYTDKLIF
>TRDJ1|TRDV3|TRDD3
CAFPGIPADKLIF
>TRDJ1|TRDV2|TRDD3
CACDTLGAPDTDKLIF
>TRDJ1|TRDV2|TRDD3
CACDTVGDSPDKLIF
>TRDJ3|TRDV2|.
CACDSVDTTWDTRQMFF
>TRDJ3|TRDV2|.
CACDTAGIRPSSWDTRQMFF
>TRDJ1|TRDV2|.
CACDTVQRLGLQSTDKLIF
>TRDJ1|TRDV1|.
CALGPLASPQLTGRDKWGTDKLIF
>TRDJ1|TRDV2|TRDD3
CACDSLLGDTGGRKTDKLIF
>TRDJ1|TRDV2|TRDD3
CACDTVLGAVRPNTDKLIF